This T cell receptor beta chain was sequenced in a study of T cell repertoires in cytomegalovirus infection. The CDR3 runs to 15 residues. Germline V gene lookup returns CDR1 SGHTA and CDR2 FQGNSA. V gave up 1 base and J gave up 3 bases; unmatched junction bases: 3. MiXCR was run by TCRdb on the reads, yielding one entry per CDR3 protein. The sample consists of 200,000 to 250,000 distinct CDR3 sequences, 35% to 40% of them appearing once. This clonotype was counted at least ten times. Antigen: not known. The TCR sequence derives from a human donor in good health (CMV status not recorded). Some clones in this sample may be carry-over from other donors' samples. This rearrangement joins TRBV7-2 to TRBJ2-7; TRBD2 agrees at 10 bases. The material was CD8+ T cells from cultured PBMCs, obtained from culture after CMV antigen stimulation. For the CDR3, the DNA is TGTGCCAGCAGCTTAGTTTGGACTAGCGGCTACGAGCAGTACTTC. Translating gives CASSLVWTSGYEQYF.